The 18 T cell receptor beta chains reported below all come from one sample, sequenced in a study of cytomegalovirus exposure and HLA in healthy donors. Researchers ran the PCR with 60 Vbeta and 13 Jbeta primers. Produced via immunoSEQ multiplex PCR; TCRdb's table is partial and in-frame only. The sample includes tens of thousands of clones, just under 75% of them seen just once. Source material: PBMCs. The receptors were sampled from a human donor in good health.

V is TRBV7-2 and J is TRBJ1-3, with unresolved D. The V gene's germline CDR1 is SGHTA and CDR2 FQGNSA. V lost 1 base to trimming and J lost 10 bases, with 14 bases between them. CDR3 length: 14 residues. The CDR3 DNA reads as TGTGCCAGCAGCTTAGAACCCCCCATCGGGACCATATATTTT. Translating gives CASSLEPPIGTIYF.

The chain employs TRBV6-5 and TRBJ1-3, with a possible D match to TRBD1 (5 bases). The CDR3 runs 14 residues. Germline CDR1 is MNHEY and CDR2 is SVGAGI. Trimming took off 1 base at V and 2 bases at J, with 6 bases between the two ends. The CDR3 DNA reads TGTGCCAGCAGTTACTTGGGGCCTGGAAACACCATATATTTT. Protein: CASSYLGPGNTIYF.

This clone was recorded once. As DNA, the CDR3 is TGTGCCAGCAGTTTAGGGGGACAGGCTTCTTATGGCTACACCTTC. It specifies CASSLGGQASYGYTF. J is TRBJ1-2 and V is TRBV6-5; 8 nucleotides line up with TRBD1. This CDR3 has 15 residues. V lost 4 bases and J lost 5; bases outside the gene matches: 9. Germline CDR1 is MNHEY and CDR2 is SVGAGI.

The chain is built from TRBV27 and TRBJ2-3, with a weak D call TRBD2 (5 bases). Germline-derived CDR1 and CDR2 are MNHEY and SMNVEV (reference sequence). The V gene lost 8 bases and the J gene lost 5 bases, with 20 bases spanning the gap. The CDR3 sequence is 15 residues long. The CDR3 region has the DNA TGTGCCAGCTGCTGGCGGGTGACAAGAGGAGATACGCAGTATTTT. Its protein product is CASCWRVTRGDTQYF.

The gene calls are TRBV29-1 and TRBJ2-5; tentatively, D is TRBD2 (5 bases). Per the germline V gene, CDR1 is SQVTM and CDR2 is ANQGSEA. With 0 bases removed from V and 4 bases from J, the gap between germline ends came to 18 bases. This CDR3 region has 16 residues. The CDR3: CSVEDQPSAGGETQYF. As DNA, the CDR3 is TGCAGCGTTGAAGATCAGCCCTCGGCGGGTGGAGAGACCCAGTACTTC.

This chain links TRBV7-3 with TRBJ2-1, with 8 nucleotides matching TRBD2. The J segment lost 9 bases and the V segment lost 4 bases, leaving 11 bases of the junction unmatched. CDR1 is SGHTA and CDR2 is FQGTGA in the germline V gene. The CDR3 is 15 amino acids. The CDR3 loop is CASSSYPGLDGEQFF. DNA for the CDR3: TGTGCCAGCAGCTCATACCCGGGACTAGATGGTGAGCAGTTCTTC.

This chain links TRBV6-5 with TRBJ1-1; weak D call: TRBD1 (5 bases). Trimming stripped 0 bases from V and 3 bases from J, with 14 bases between. CDR3 size: 16 residues. The germline gives CDR1 MNHEY, CDR2 SVGAGI. The CDR3 spells CASSYSIRQGDTEAFF. The DNA for the CDR3 is TGTGCCAGCAGTTACTCGATTAGGCAGGGCGACACTGAAGCTTTCTTT.

V usage is TRBV19 and J usage is TRBJ2-5, with D perhaps matching TRBD2 (6 bases). Germline CDR1 and CDR2: LNHDA and SQIVND (reference sequence). This CDR3 region has 13 residues. Trimming stripped 5 bases from V and 7 bases from J, with 14 bases between. The CDR3 loop is CASSPGGVWTQYF. The CDR3 DNA is TGTGCCAGTAGTCCCGGCGGGGTATGGACCCAGTACTTC.

The chain couples TRBV2 to TRBJ2-5, with no clear D. Germline values: CDR1 SNHLY, CDR2 FYNNEI. V lost 6 bases and J 0 bases, leaving 8 bases between the germline ends. CDR3 size: 13 residues. CDR3 protein: CASRTPDQETQYF. The CDR3 nucleotides read TGTGCCAGCAGGACTCCGGACCAAGAGACCCAGTACTTC.

Here the CDR3 reads CASSLGGAAYEQYF. DNA for the CDR3: TGTGCCAGCAGCTTAGGGGGGGCGGCTTACGAGCAGTACTTC. The chain joins TRBV7-3 to TRBJ2-7; weak D call: TRBD2 (7 bases). The CDR3 length is 14 residues. V was shortened by 2 bases and J by 4 bases, with 12 bases between the two germline ends. The germline gives CDR1 SGHTA, CDR2 FQGTGA.

The chain links TRBV2 to TRBJ2-1, with 9 bases identical to TRBD2. From germline, CDR1 is SNHLY and CDR2 FYNNEI. Losses at the gene ends were 3 bases for V and 7 bases for J; bases not matched to a gene: 7. This CDR3 is built from 15 residues. The CDR3 DNA reads as TGTGCCAGCAGTGAGGGGGCTAGCGGGAAAAATGAGCAGTTCTTC. Protein sequence: CASSEGASGKNEQFF.

This clone has more than one count but fewer than ten. The V call is TRBV30, the J call TRBJ1-4; the match to TRBD1 covers 10 bases. The ends lost 2 bases at V and 7 bases at J; junction bases unmatched: 4. The CDR3 loop spans 14 amino acids. Germline V gives CDR1 GTSNPN, CDR2 SVGIG (reference sequence). The CDR3 sequence is CAWSRGTGAEKLFF. For the CDR3, the DNA is TGTGCCTGGAGTCGGGGGACAGGGGCTGAAAAACTGTTTTTT.

The CDR3 DNA is TGTGCCAGCAGTTTTGGAGGGACAGTGAACACCGGGGAGCTGTTTTTT. It yields the protein CASSFGGTVNTGELFF. The rearrangement joins TRBV28 to TRBJ2-2, with a weak D call TRBD1 (7 bases). CDR3 length equals 16 residues. V was clipped by 3 bases and J by 1 base, with 12 bases between them. From germline, CDR1 is MDHEN and CDR2 SYDVKM.

The chain recombines TRBV9 with TRBJ1-1, with TRBD1 matching over 7 bases. Trimming at V came to 3 bases and at J to 3 bases, leaving 5 bases not matched to a gene. CDR1 is SGDLS, CDR2 YYNGEE, per germline. The CDR3 length is 14 residues. The CDR3: CASSEGTEDTEAFF. CDR3 DNA: TGTGCCAGCAGCGAGGGGACAGAGGACACTGAAGCTTTCTTT.

CDR3 nucleotide sequence: TGTGCCAGCAGTGCCCTAACAGGGGTACGGGAAAAACTGTTTTTT. This encodes CASSALTGVREKLFF. The chain uses TRBV25-1 and TRBJ1-4; 7 nucleotides agree with TRBD1. After removal of 4 bases from V and 8 bases from J, the junction contained 10 bases not matched to a gene. Germline CDR1 MGHDK, CDR2 SYGVNS. There are 15 residues in the CDR3. Together with reference TRBV25-1 and TRBJ1-4, the CDR3 gives the full variable domain: EADIYQTPRYLVIGTGKKITLECSQTMGHDKMYWYQQDPGMELHLIHYSYGVNSTEKGDLSSESTVSRIRTEHFPLTLESARPSHTSQYLCASSALTGVREKLFFGSGTQLSVL.

V is TRBV19 and J is TRBJ1-5; maybe TRBD1 (6 bases). V was pared by 11 bases and J by 1 base, with 12 bases between. CDR3 length equals 13 residues. Germline V lookup: CDR1 LNHDA, CDR2 SQIVND (reference sequence). CDR3 sequence reads: CASEDSSNQPQHF. CDR3 coding DNA: TGTGCCTCCGAGGACAGCAGCAATCAGCCCCAGCATTTT.

This clone was picked up one time. CDR3 coding DNA: TGTGCCATCAGTGAAAATCCCTCGTCGGTTCGATCTTCCTACGAGCAGTACTTC. The encoded protein is CAISENPSSVRSSYEQYF. This sequence joins TRBV10-3 and TRBJ2-7; D is ambiguous. The CDR3 consists of 18 residues. The germline V gene has CDR1 ENHRY and CDR2 SYGVKD. The V end was cut by 3 bases, the J end by 1 base, with 22 bases between.

The rearrangement uses TRBV6-5 and TRBJ1-2; weak D call: TRBD1 (5 bases). The germline V gene encodes CDR1 MNHEY and CDR2 SVGAGI. Trimming shortened V by 2 bases and J by 1 base, and 5 bases separated the two germline ends. The CDR3 is made up of 13 amino acids. In nucleotides, the CDR3 is TGTGCCAGCAGTTACGACAGTAACTATGGCTACACCTTC. Translating it yields CASSYDSNYGYTF.